The 26 T cell receptor beta chains listed next were all sequenced from one sample in a study of cytomegalovirus exposure and HLA in healthy donors. This PCR relied on a set of 60 Vbeta primers and 13 Jbeta primers. TCRdb keeps only in-frame clones here, not all; method: immunoSEQ multiplex PCR. There are 90,000 to 120,000 clones in the sample; 70% to 85% occur only once, and roughly 3.9% lies in the top ten. The material sequenced was PBMCs. Receptor source: a male donor in good health and CMV-seronegative.

The rearrangement uses TRBV7-9 and TRBJ1-2, with TRBD1 matching 7 bases. From germline, CDR1 is SEHNR and CDR2 FQNEAQ (reference sequence). The CDR3 covers 17 residues. The junction had 15 bases not matched to a gene; V was cut back by 3 bases and J by 5 bases. CDR3 residues: CASSFPTGLPSKYGYTF. The CDR3 DNA sequence: TGTGCCAGCAGCTTCCCGACAGGGCTCCCATCCAAATATGGCTACACCTTC.

The CDR3 sequence is CASGDRATNEKLFF. Here the CDR3 DNA reads TGTGCCAGCGGGGACAGGGCAACTAATGAAAAACTGTTTTTT. The rearrangement uses TRBV6-1 and TRBJ1-4; 9 bases are shared with TRBD1. This CDR3 contains 14 residues. From germline, CDR1 is MNHNS and CDR2 SASEGT. Losses at the gene ends were 8 bases for V and 0 bases for J; bases not matched to a gene: 1.

The chain links TRBV7-3 to TRBJ2-3; D not resolved. This CDR3 has 16 amino acids. The V and J ends lost 1 base and 1 base respectively, with 12 bases between them. Germline lookup yields CDR1 SGHTA and CDR2 FQGTGA. CDR3 sequence (DNA): TGTGCCAGCAGCTTAAAAGCTTCCAGGCGCACAGATACGCAGTATTTT. Protein: CASSLKASRRTDTQYF.

The CDR3 sequence: CASSLGGAGAYEQYF. In DNA, the CDR3 is TGTGCCAGCAGCTTAGGTGGGGCAGGAGCCTACGAGCAGTACTTC. V is TRBV7-2 and J is TRBJ2-7; D might be TRBD1 (5 bases). The germline V gene encodes CDR1 SGHTA and CDR2 FQGNSA. The CDR3 covers 15 residues. Between the trimmed V and J ends, which lost 1 base and 2 bases, there was a span of 12 bases.

V is TRBV10-1 and J is TRBJ1-2, with 7 nucleotides matching TRBD1. V lost 0 bases, J lost 5 bases, and 0 bases stayed unmatched. The CDR3 spans 13 residues. Germline values: CDR1 WNHNN, CDR2 SYGVQD (reference sequence). As DNA, the CDR3 is TGCGCCAGCAGTGAGTCGGGACAGTATGGCTACACCTTC. Protein sequence: CASSESGQYGYTF.

The V and J genes are TRBV7-2 and TRBJ2-3; D is undetermined. Germline V gives CDR1 SGHTA, CDR2 FQGNSA. The germline V and J ends were trimmed by 1 base and 2 bases, with 7 bases remaining between them. The CDR3 runs to 14 residues. CDR3 DNA: TGTGCCAGCAGCTTAGTAACACACACAGATACGCAGTATTTT. The encoded protein is CASSLVTHTDTQYF.

The chain links TRBV4-1 to TRBJ2-5, with 12 bases lining up with TRBD1. The junction had 5 bases not matched to a gene; V was cut back by 4 bases and J by 5 bases. The CDR3 length is 15 residues. The germline CDR1 and CDR2 sequences are MGHRA and YSYEKL. Written as DNA, the CDR3 is TGCGCCAGCAGCCTCCGGGACAGGGGGCTTGAGACCCAGTACTTC. Its protein product is CASSLRDRGLETQYF.

The rearrangement uses TRBV11-3 and TRBJ2-3; tentative D call: TRBD2 (5 bases). The CDR3 is 14 residues long. Germline V gene lookup returns CDR1 SGHNT and CDR2 YENEEA. V was clipped by 5 bases and J by 2 bases, with 11 bases between them. CDR3 DNA sequence: TGTGCCAGCAGCAACCGGGGATACACAGATACGCAGTATTTT. Translation: CASSNRGYTDTQYF.

The V gene is TRBV27, the J gene TRBJ2-1; TRBD2 matches 10 bases. Unmatched junction bases numbered 4, after V lost 6 bases and J lost 5 bases. This CDR3 contains 14 residues. Germline V gene sequence: CDR1 MNHEY, CDR2 SMNVEV (reference sequence). The chain's CDR3 is CASRRLAGDNEQFF. The CDR3 DNA reads as TGTGCCAGCAGGAGGCTAGCGGGAGACAATGAGCAGTTCTTC.

This rearrangement joins TRBV6-1 to TRBJ2-5; 11 nucleotides agree with TRBD2. The V gene end was trimmed by 1 base and the J gene end by 3 bases; junction bases not matched to a gene: 1. Germline CDR1 reads MNHNS; CDR2 reads SASEGT. This CDR3 contains 15 residues. In DNA, the CDR3 is TGTGCCAGCAGTGAAGTAGCGGGAGGGGAAGAGACCCAGTACTTC. Its translation is CASSEVAGGEETQYF.

V usage is TRBV10-1 and J usage is TRBJ2-7, with unresolved D. V was pared by 3 bases and J by 3 bases, with 3 bases between. This CDR3 is built from 11 residues. Germline lookup yields CDR1 WNHNN and CDR2 SYGVQD (reference sequence). CDR3 amino acids: CASSDLYEQYF. Here the CDR3 DNA reads TGCGCCAGCAGTGACCTCTACGAGCAGTACTTC.

This clone was counted a few times. The V gene is TRBV10-3, the J gene TRBJ2-3; D not certain. The CDR3 length is 13 residues. Trimming pared 2 bases from V and 0 bases from J, leaving 3 bases between. CDR1 and CDR2 from the germline V gene are ENHRY and SYGVKD. The DNA of the CDR3 is TGTGCCATCAGTGAGACTAGCACAGATACGCAGTATTTT. Its translation: CAISETSTDTQYF.

The gene calls are TRBV18 and TRBJ2-7, with 8 bases identical to TRBD2. V shed 2 bases, J shed 5 bases, and the junction held 5 bases outside the gene matches. CDR3 length: 14 amino acids. The V gene's germline CDR1 is KGHSH and CDR2 LQKENI. For the CDR3, the DNA is TGTGCCAGCTCACCAATTAGCGGGGATAACGAGCAGTACTTC. Protein: CASSPISGDNEQYF.

This chain connects TRBV29-1 to TRBJ2-1; weak D call: TRBD2 (5 bases). V lost 7 bases to trimming and J lost 6 bases, with 10 bases between them. The germline CDR1 and CDR2 sequences are SQVTM and ANQGSEA. The CDR3 is made up of 11 amino acids. CDR3: CSGVLVNEQFF. CDR3 sequence (DNA): TGCAGCGGCGTACTAGTCAATGAGCAGTTCTTC.

The chain combines TRBV29-1 with TRBJ2-7; TRBD1 agrees at 12 bases. The junction had 9 bases not matched to a gene; V was cut back by 4 bases and J by 5 bases. This CDR3 has 15 residues. Per the germline V gene, CDR1 is SQVTM and CDR2 is ANQGSEA. The CDR3 sequence: CSVGFPGTGGDEQYF. CDR3 DNA: TGCAGCGTTGGATTCCCCGGGACAGGGGGCGACGAGCAGTACTTC.

This clone was observed a single time. This chain uses TRBV7-3 with TRBJ1-1; D is possibly TRBD1 (6 bases). Trimming stripped 3 bases from V and 11 bases from J, with 13 bases between. The CDR3 has 12 amino acids. Per the germline V gene, CDR1 is SGHTA and CDR2 is FQGTGA. The CDR3 region has the DNA TGTGCCAGCAGCTTGGGGGGGCCCCAGGCTTTCTTT. Residues: CASSLGGPQAFF. Full variable domain (rest looked up from reference TRBV7-3 and TRBJ1-1): GAGVSQTPSNKVTEKGKYVELRCDPISGHTALYWYRQSLGQGPEFLIYFQGTGAADDSGLPNDRFFAVRPEGSVSTLKIQRTERGDSAVYLCASSLGGPQAFFGQGTRLTVV.

This clone was picked up one time. V is TRBV28 and J is TRBJ1-1; TRBD1 matches 8 bases. Trimming took 3 bases from V and 1 from J; bases not matched to a gene: 10. The germline CDR1 and CDR2 sequences are MDHEN and SYDVKM. The length of the CDR3 is 17 residues. The CDR3: CASSFSGQGRGNTEAFF. The CDR3, as DNA: TGTGCCAGCAGTTTTTCTGGACAGGGACGCGGGAACACTGAAGCTTTCTTT.

V usage is TRBV25-1 and J usage is TRBJ2-7; D might be TRBD1 (5 bases). V shed 1 base and J shed 0 bases, with 13 bases lying between them. Germline-derived CDR1 and CDR2 are MGHDK and SYGVNS. CDR3 length: 16 amino acids. The CDR3: CASSESAGPSSYEQYF. The DNA of the CDR3 is TGTGCCAGCAGTGAATCCGCAGGGCCTAGCTCCTACGAGCAGTACTTC.

V usage is TRBV9 and J usage is TRBJ2-7, with 11 bases matching TRBD2. The CDR3 spans 17 residues. V was clipped by 0 bases and J by 5 bases; unmatched bases: 10. Germline assignment: CDR1 SGDLS and CDR2 YYNGEE. CDR3 DNA sequence: TGTGCCAGCAGCGTAGCTCCCGAACTAGCGGGAGCCAACGAGCAGTACTTC. Its protein product is CASSVAPELAGANEQYF.

V usage is TRBV29-1 and J usage is TRBJ1-1; D ambiguous. CDR1 and CDR2 (germline): SQVTM, ANQGSEA. Trimming cost V 7 bases and J 2 bases, with 8 bases left between them. There are 11 residues in the CDR3. CDR3 sequence (DNA): TGCAGCGGGGCAGTCAACACTGAAGCTTTCTTT. It is translated as CSGAVNTEAFF.

This chain connects TRBV7-9 to TRBJ2-7; weak D call: TRBD2 (5 bases). The germline V and J ends were trimmed by 1 base and 1 base, with 8 bases remaining between them. Germline lookup yields CDR1 SEHNR and CDR2 FQNEAQ (reference sequence). The CDR3 is 14 amino acids. CDR3 in amino acids: CASSLGGLSYEQYF. CDR3 bases: TGTGCCAGCAGCTTAGGAGGACTTTCCTACGAGCAGTACTTC. The variable domain in full, with the rest retrieved from reference TRBV7-9 and TRBJ2-7, is DTGVSQNPRHKITKRGQNVTFRCDPISEHNRLYWYRQTLGQGPEFLTYFQNEAQLEKSRLLSDRFSAERPKGSFSTLEIQRTEQGDSAMYLCASSLGGLSYEQYFGPGTRLTVT.

The chain carries TRBV19 and TRBJ1-2; D is possibly TRBD1 (6 bases). The germline CDR1 and CDR2 sequences are LNHDA and SQIVND (reference sequence). The CDR3 loop spans 16 amino acids. V was cut by 0 bases and J by 4 bases, with 15 bases left in between. For the CDR3, the DNA is TGTGCCAGTAGTATAGATCTTGGACAGCGGGGCTATGGCTACACCTTC. Its translation is CASSIDLGQRGYGYTF.

DNA for the CDR3: TGTGCCAGCAGCTTGGCAGGGGGGACTAATGAAAAACTGTTTTTT. Translating it yields CASSLAGGTNEKLFF. The chain couples TRBV11-2 to TRBJ1-4, with TRBD1 matching 7 bases. V gave up 3 bases and J gave up 2 bases; unmatched junction bases: 3. Germline V gene sequence: CDR1 SGHAT, CDR2 FQNNGV. This CDR3 comprises 15 residues.

The chain is built from TRBV6-1 and TRBJ1-2, with D hard to call. Trimming took 3 bases from V and 3 from J, leaving 11 bases between them. Looked up from germline, CDR1 is MNHNS and CDR2 is SASEGT. There are 14 residues in the CDR3. The CDR3 DNA sequence: TGTGCCAGCAGTGATAGCACGGGATACTATGGCTACACCTTC. Residues: CASSDSTGYYGYTF.

The count of this clone is one. V usage is TRBV11-2 and J usage is TRBJ2-7; TRBD1 might be the D (7 bases). This CDR3 has 14 amino acids. From germline, CDR1 is SGHAT and CDR2 FQNNGV. V was trimmed by 5 bases and J by 3 bases, leaving 14 bases between them. DNA of the CDR3: TGTGCCAGCAGCCCGCGGGACAGCATCTACGAGCAGTACTTC. Protein: CASSPRDSIYEQYF.

CDR3 DNA sequence: TGTGCCAGCAGTTCCCCAGGATTCGAGCAGTACTTC. Protein: CASSSPGFEQYF. The J gene is TRBJ2-5, the V gene TRBV27; no reliable D call. The J call may be faulty, since TRBJ2-7 better matches the DNA end. Per germline, CDR1 MNHEY and CDR2 SMNVEV (reference sequence). This CDR3 contains 12 residues.